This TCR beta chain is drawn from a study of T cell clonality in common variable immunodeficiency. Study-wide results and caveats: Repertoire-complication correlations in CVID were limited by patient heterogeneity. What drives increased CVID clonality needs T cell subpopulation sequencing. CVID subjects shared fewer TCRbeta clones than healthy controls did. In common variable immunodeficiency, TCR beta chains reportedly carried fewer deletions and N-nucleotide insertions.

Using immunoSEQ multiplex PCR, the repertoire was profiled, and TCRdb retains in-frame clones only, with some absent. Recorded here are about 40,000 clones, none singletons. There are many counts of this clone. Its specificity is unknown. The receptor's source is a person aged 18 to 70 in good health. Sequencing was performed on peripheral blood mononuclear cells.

CDR3: CSGHPVGRTNTEAFF. Partial CDR3 DNA: TGCAGCGGACACCCTGTTGGCAGGACGAACACTGAA. The gene calls are TRBV20-1 and TRBJ1-1, with TRBD1 as a possible D gene (5 bases). The observed sequence ends 3 residues before the CDR3 terminus, with the missing tail filled in from the germline J gene. Germline V lookup: CDR1 DFQATT, CDR2 SNEGSKA (reference sequence). The CDR3 is made up of 15 amino acids.